The clone carrying this T cell receptor beta chain was seen at least ten times. Its antigen is currently unknown. The sample originates from a study of T cells in Graves' hyperthyroidism and ophthalmopathy. The CDR3 has 15 amino acids. Trimming removed 6 bases from V and 3 bases from J, with 14 bases in between. Germline V gene sequence: CDR1 MGHRA, CDR2 YSYEKL. RNA transcripts were the template for amplifying TCR beta CDR3 regions. When the TCR CDR3 underwent first-round RT-PCR, the HTBI primer set was used. One entry per CDR3 protein results from TCRdb running MiXCR on the multiplex PCR reads. The table records about 98,000 distinct CDR3 sequences, 35% to 45% of them present only once. Study-level points and caveats: Ophthalmopathy prediction by the model preceded onset by a median roughly 6 months.

Patients between 18 and 65 years old had hyperthyroidism, newly diagnosed and lasting under 2 months. Exclusion criteria comprised uncontrolled infection, other autoimmune disease, pregnancy or lactation. The sequence was collected from a woman aged 25 to 39 with Graves' hyperthyroidism. Input material: peripheral blood or thyroid tissue (not recorded which). The chain carries TRBV4-1 and TRBJ2-2; D gene unclear. The CDR3 bases are TGCGCCAGCAGGGAAGCAGAAAGGGACACCGGGGAGCTGTTTTTT. The encoded protein is CASREAERDTGELFF.